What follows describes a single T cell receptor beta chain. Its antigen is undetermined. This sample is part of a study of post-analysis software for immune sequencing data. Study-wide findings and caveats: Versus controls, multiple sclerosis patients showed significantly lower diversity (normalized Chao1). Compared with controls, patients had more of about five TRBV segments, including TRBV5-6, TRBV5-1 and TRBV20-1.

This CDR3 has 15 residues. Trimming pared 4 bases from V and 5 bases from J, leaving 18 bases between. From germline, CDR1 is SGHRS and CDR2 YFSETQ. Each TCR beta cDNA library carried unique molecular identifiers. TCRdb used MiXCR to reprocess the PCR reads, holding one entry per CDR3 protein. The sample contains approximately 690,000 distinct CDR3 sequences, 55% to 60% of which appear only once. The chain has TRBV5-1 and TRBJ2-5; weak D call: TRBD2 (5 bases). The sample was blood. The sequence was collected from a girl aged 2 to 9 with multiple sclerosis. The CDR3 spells CASSPIVGGRETQYF. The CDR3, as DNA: TGCGCCAGCAGCCCAATAGTTGGAGGTCGGGAGACCCAGTACTTC.